The clone carrying this T cell receptor beta chain occurred a few times. The antigen is not known. The data are from a study of identical twins. Whole-study results and caveats: The study found weaker excess twin sharing in beta out-of-frame sequences.

Germline V gene sequence: CDR1 MDHEN, CDR2 SYDVKM. The germline V and J ends were trimmed by 5 bases and 2 bases, with 15 bases remaining between them. The CDR3 runs 15 residues. Template switching (which added a universal primer site) was used, and cDNA carried unique molecular identifiers. One entry per CDR3 protein results from TCRdb running MiXCR on the 5' RACE reads. The sample lists some 570,000 distinct CDR3 sequences, about 20% seen once, with 0.48% in the top ten. The sample also formed part of further work on yellow fever vaccine responses in identical twins.

Sequenced sample: CD4+ T cells sorted from blood. The source of this sequence is a woman aged 18-29 years in good health. This sequence joins TRBV28 and TRBJ1-1, with D perhaps matching TRBD1 (6 bases). This CDR3 reads CASSKGQGRNTEAFF. In nucleotides, the CDR3 is TGTGCCAGCAGTAAGGGACAAGGGAGAAACACTGAAGCTTTCTTT. The whole variable domain, remainder taken from reference TRBV28 and TRBJ1-1, is DVKVTQSSRYLVKRTGEKVFLECVQDMDHENMFWYRQDPGLGLRLIYFSYDVKMKEKGDIPEGYSVSREKKERFSLILESASTNQTSMYLCASSKGQGRNTEAFFGQGTRLTVV.